Below are 26 T cell receptor beta chains sequenced from a single sample in a study of molecular identifiers for immune sequencing clone quantification. TCRdb reanalysed the PCR reads using MiXCR and keeps one entry per CDR3 protein. Of some 320,000 distinct CDR3 sequences listed, roughly 24% were seen once; the top ten hold around 0.74%. The sample comprised naive CD8+ T cells from blood, with Jurkat cell RNA spiked in. Indicated subset: FACS-sorted CD8+CD4-CCR7+CD45RA+ naive T cells. All receptors come from a human donor in good health. Some libraries in this study had Jurkat cell RNA spiked in.

This sequence joins TRBV7-9 and TRBJ2-3, with 9 bases that match TRBD2. The germline CDR1 and CDR2 sequences are SEHNR and FQNEAQ (reference sequence). The V segment lost 3 bases and the J segment 4 bases; nucleotides outside the gene matches: 5. The CDR3 loop spans 15 amino acids. DNA for the CDR3: TGTGCCAGCAGCTTTAGCGGGAGTAGCCCAGATACGCAGTATTTT. As protein: CASSFSGSSPDTQYF.

As concerns this clonotype: One junction end does not reproduce the germline sequence, and a read error may be involved. V gene TRBV3-1 combines with J gene TRBJ1-1; the match to TRBD1 covers 8 bases. The CDR3 is made up of 16 amino acids. Looked up from germline, CDR1 is LGHDT and CDR2 is YNNKEL (reference sequence). CDR3 nucleotides: TGTGCCTGCAGCAACCGGGACAGGTCAGTTAGGACTGAAGCTTTCTTT. Translation gives CACSNRDRSVRTEAFF.

There are a few counts of this clonotype. This sequence joins TRBV6-6 and TRBJ2-2, with 7 bases identical to TRBD1. Germline V CDR1 and CDR2: MNHNY, SVGAGI (reference sequence). With V trimmed by 3 bases and J by 0 bases, 13 bases remained unmatched. This CDR3 spans 19 amino acids. The CDR3 region is CASSYLGNRGLANTGELFF. The CDR3 bases are TGTGCCAGCAGTTATTTAGGTAACAGGGGCCTGGCGAACACCGGGGAGCTGTTTTTT.

Notes on this clonotype: A read error may explain this, as a much larger clone is one base away. This rearrangement joins TRBV29-1 to TRBJ2-5; D unresolved. The V end lost 6 bases, the J end lost 1 base, and 9 bases lay between the germline ends. CDR3 size: 12 residues. The germline V gene has CDR1 SQVTM and CDR2 ANQGSEA. The CDR3 here is CSVENSQETQYF. The CDR3, as DNA: TGCAGCGTCGAGAACAGCCAAGAGACCCAGTACTTC.

In its sample, this clonotype was seen many times. The rearrangement joins TRBV29-1 to TRBJ2-1; D is unclear. The CDR3 covers 12 residues. Trimming took off 4 bases at V and 5 bases at J, with 9 bases between the two ends. Germline values: CDR1 SQVTM, CDR2 ANQGSEA. The CDR3 spells CSVVQDDNEQFF. For the CDR3, the DNA is TGCAGCGTTGTGCAGGACGACAATGAGCAGTTCTTC.

In the case of this clonotype: A much larger clone lies a single base off, so this may be a read error. The gene calls are TRBV4-1 and TRBJ2-1, with 8 bases aligning to TRBD2. Germline V gives CDR1 MGHRA, CDR2 YSYEKL. The CDR3 totals 16 residues. CDR3 nucleotides: TGCGCCAGCAGCCAAGTCTCGGCGGGAGGCTACAAAGAGCAGTTCTTC. It codes for CASSQVSAGGYKEQFF.

This clonotype was counted only a few times. The chain carries TRBV20-1 and TRBJ2-2; 10 bases agree with TRBD2. The trim removed 3 bases at V and 1 base at J, leaving 2 bases unmatched. This CDR3 is built from 15 residues. Germline CDR1 DFQATT, CDR2 SNEGSKA (reference sequence). For the CDR3, the DNA is TGCAGTGCTAGCCCTAGCGGGGGGAACACCGGGGAGCTGTTTTTT. It codes for CSASPSGGNTGELFF.

The J gene is TRBJ2-3, the V gene TRBV19; 8 bases fit TRBD2. The V gene end was trimmed by 2 bases and the J gene end by 1 base; junction bases not matched to a gene: 5. The CDR3 has 16 residues. From germline, CDR1 is LNHDA and CDR2 SQIVND (reference sequence). CDR3 loop: CASSIRSGGRTDTQYF. CDR3 DNA sequence: TGTGCCAGTAGTATAAGGAGCGGGGGCCGCACAGATACGCAGTATTTT. Full variable domain (rest looked up from reference TRBV19 and TRBJ2-3): DGGITQSPKYLFRKEGQNVTLSCEQNLNHDAMYWYRQDPGQGLRLIYYSQIVNDFQKGDIAEGYSVSREKKESFPLTVTSAQKNPTAFYLCASSIRSGGRTDTQYFGPGTRLTVL.

V is TRBV4-1 and J is TRBJ2-1; D ambiguous. The CDR3 consists of 13 residues. V gave up 1 base and J gave up 9 bases, with 10 bases separating them. Germline V gene data show CDR1 as MGHRA and CDR2 as YSYEKL. CDR3 nucleotides: TGCGCCAGCAGCCAAGCGGAATTTCCTGAGCAGTTCTTC. The encoded protein is CASSQAEFPEQFF.

V usage is TRBV3-1 and J usage is TRBJ1-2; possibly TRBD1 for D (5 bases). Germline values: CDR1 LGHDT, CDR2 YNNKEL (reference sequence). The CDR3 has 17 residues. V lost 1 base and J lost 4, with 19 bases in between. CDR3 in DNA: TGTGCCAGCAGCCAAGGAGCACCGGGACGGCGAATCTATGGCTACACCTTC. As protein: CASSQGAPGRRIYGYTF.

As regards this clonotype: A much bigger clone sits one base away, suggesting this may be a read error. V usage is TRBV5-1 and J usage is TRBJ2-7; D is perhaps TRBD1 or TRBD2 (5 bases each). Germline V gene lookup returns CDR1 SGHRS and CDR2 YFSETQ. This CDR3 is 11 amino acids long. CDR3 DNA sequence: TGCGCCAGCGGCTTGGGGGACGAGCAGTACTTC. Translated: CASGLGDEQYF. Based on the CDR3 plus reference TRBV5-1 and TRBJ2-7, the full variable domain is KAGVTQTPRYLIKTRGQQVTLSCSPISGHRSVSWYQQTPGQGLQFLFEYFSETQRNKGNFPGRFSGRQFSNSRSEMNVSTLELGDSALYLCASGLGDEQYFGPGTRLTVT.

The chain employs TRBV9 and TRBJ1-5; the D gene is possibly TRBD1 (6 bases). Germline V gene lookup returns CDR1 SGDLS and CDR2 YYNGEE. The CDR3 contains 15 residues. V was shortened by 3 bases and J by 1 base, with 11 bases between the two germline ends. CDR3 bases: TGTGCCAGCAGCGCATGGGGGGGCAGCAATCAGCCCCAGCATTTT. Amino acid sequence: CASSAWGGSNQPQHF.

Regarding this clonotype: This may stem from a read error, because a much larger clone lies one nucleotide away. The rearrangement links TRBV5-1 to TRBJ2-7; 7 bases fit TRBD1. The CDR3 is 14 amino acids. CDR1 and CDR2 from the germline V gene are SGHRS and YFSETQ. CDR3 sequence (DNA): TGCGCCGGCAGCTACGACAGGGATGCCTACGAGCAGTACTTC. This translates into CAGSYDRDAYEQYF.

For this clonotype: A much more abundant neighbour one base away suggests this may be a read error. The chain links TRBV19 to TRBJ2-3; 7 positions match TRBD1. Germline CDR1 LNHDA, CDR2 SQIVND (reference sequence). The CDR3 covers 15 residues. This CDR3 is CASSTTGVLTDTQNF. CDR3 nucleotide sequence: TGTGCCAGTAGTACTACAGGGGTTCTTACAGATACGCAGAATTTT.

On this clonotype: Just one base apart from a much larger clone, this may be a read error. The rearrangement links TRBV11-2 to TRBJ2-7; D remains unclear. The germline V gene encodes CDR1 SGHAT and CDR2 FQNNGV. The CDR3 has 13 residues. The CDR3 bases are TGTACCAGCAGCCCCTGGCAGAGGTACGAGCAGTACTTC. Translating it yields CTSSPWQRYEQYF. Using reference TRBV11-2 and TRBJ2-7 for the parts outside the CDR3, the full variable domain is EAGVAQSPRYKIIEKRQSVAFWCNPISGHATLYWYQQILGQGPKLLIQFQNNGVVDDSQLPKDRFSAERLKGVDSTLKIQPAKLEDSAVYLCTSSPWQRYEQYFGPGTRLTVT.

This clonotype occurred many times. The chain uses TRBV28 and TRBJ1-5; TRBD1 is a possible D gene (5 bases). In germline, CDR1 is MDHEN, CDR2 SYDVKM. V lost 2 bases to trimming and J lost 1 base, with 9 bases between them. This CDR3 region has 15 residues. The CDR3, as DNA: TGTGCCAGCAGTTTAGTGGGGGGGAGCAATCAGCCCCAGCATTTT. Translation: CASSLVGGSNQPQHF.

Turning to this clonotype: It may be a read error: a sequence one base away is much more abundant. The chain has TRBV2 and TRBJ2-2; possibly TRBD2 for D (5 bases). The CDR3 sequence is 13 residues long. In germline, CDR1 is SNHLY, CDR2 FYNNEI. CDR3 in amino acids: CASSERGTGELLF. For the CDR3, the DNA is TGTGCCAGCAGTGAGCGAGGCACCGGGGAGCTGCTTTTT.

As DNA, the CDR3 is TGTGCCAGCAGCGTAGGTGGCGGGAGGGCGGGGGAGCAGTACTTC. Protein product: CASSVGGGRAGEQYF. This chain joins TRBV9 and TRBJ2-7; 9 bases align to TRBD2. Germline trimming cut 0 bases from V and 7 bases from J; bases unmatched to any gene: 8. This CDR3 region has 15 residues. The germline V gene encodes CDR1 SGDLS and CDR2 YYNGEE.

Remarks on this clonotype: Possible read error: a much larger clone is one base away. CDR3 region: CASSGQAGGSTDTQYF. For the CDR3, the DNA is TGTGCCAGCAGCGGGCAAGCTGGGGGTAGCACAGATACGCAGTATTTT. The chain couples TRBV7-9 to TRBJ2-3; perhaps D is TRBD1 or TRBD2 (5 bases each). V lost 5 bases and J 0 bases, leaving 15 bases between the germline ends. The CDR3 spans 16 residues. The germline V gene has CDR1 SEHNR and CDR2 FQNEAQ (reference sequence).

In its sample, this clonotype was seen a few times. A much larger clone differs from this one at a single base, so this may be a read error. The chain uses TRBV24-1 and TRBJ2-1, with D possibly TRBD1 on 6 matching bases. This CDR3 has 14 residues. The V gene's germline CDR1 is KGHDR and CDR2 SFDVKD. CDR3 nucleotide sequence: TGTGCCGCCAGTGATAAGCTAGGGGGCAATGAGCAGTTCTTC. Encoded protein: CAASDKLGGNEQFF.

The chain joins TRBV7-9 to TRBJ1-1; TRBD1 is a possible D gene (5 bases). The CDR3 covers 15 residues. In germline, CDR1 is SEHNR, CDR2 FQNEAQ (reference sequence). V was trimmed by 2 bases and J by 4 bases, leaving 14 bases between them. The CDR3 sequence is CASSLRQGGITEAFF. The CDR3 nucleotides read TGTGCCAGCAGCTTACGGCAGGGAGGGATCACTGAAGCTTTCTTT.

This clonotype showed up just a few times. This chain uses TRBV9 with TRBJ1-5; D is unclear. In germline, CDR1 is SGDLS, CDR2 YYNGEE. The CDR3 has 14 amino acids. Trimming took 2 bases from V and 4 from J, leaving 10 bases between them. The CDR3: CASSVSDFNQPQHF. Written as DNA, the CDR3 is TGTGCCAGCAGCGTTTCCGATTTTAATCAGCCCCAGCATTTT.

The V gene is TRBV5-1, the J gene TRBJ2-5; D perhaps matches TRBD2 (6 bases). Germline values: CDR1 SGHRS, CDR2 YFSETQ. This CDR3 contains 15 residues. V lost 5 bases, J lost 9 bases, and 23 bases lay in between. CDR3 sequence reads: CASRKTANSGGAQYF. The CDR3, as DNA: TGCGCCAGCAGAAAGACAGCCAACTCCGGAGGGGCCCAGTACTTC. The full variable domain, rest sourced from reference TRBV5-1 and TRBJ2-5, is KAGVTQTPRYLIKTRGQQVTLSCSPISGHRSVSWYQQTPGQGLQFLFEYFSETQRNKGNFPGRFSGRQFSNSRSEMNVSTLELGDSALYLCASRKTANSGGAQYFGPGTRLLVL.

The table lists this clonotype with a few counts. This chain joins TRBV7-2 and TRBJ2-1; 7 nucleotides match TRBD2. V gave up 1 base and J gave up 9 bases; unmatched junction bases: 12. Germline CDR1 reads SGHTA; CDR2 reads FQGNSA. The CDR3 runs to 16 residues. This chain's CDR3 is CASSLGGAGAYGEQFF. In DNA form, the CDR3 reads TGTGCCAGCAGCTTAGGAGGGGCGGGAGCCTACGGTGAGCAGTTCTTC. Based on the CDR3 plus reference TRBV7-2 and TRBJ2-1, the full variable domain is GAGVSQSPSNKVTEKGKDVELRCDPISGHTALYWYRQSLGQGLEFLIYFQGNSAPDKSGLPSDRFSAERTGGSVSTLTIQRTQQEDSAVYLCASSLGGAGAYGEQFFGPGTRLTVL.

The chain joins TRBV14 to TRBJ1-6; D gene uncertain. CDR3 length: 19 residues. The germline V and J ends were trimmed by 1 base and 7 bases, with 23 bases remaining between them. CDR1 and CDR2 (germline): SGHDN, FVKESK. The chain's CDR3 is CASSQAVEYTRGLNSPLHF. CDR3 in DNA: TGTGCCAGCAGCCAAGCGGTTGAGTACACCCGCGGGCTAAATTCACCCCTCCACTTT.

This clonotype was seen only a few times. J is TRBJ1-1 and V is TRBV11-2, with a possible D match to TRBD1 (5 bases). Germline loops: CDR1 SGHAT, CDR2 FQNNGV. V shed 3 bases and J shed 0 bases, with 11 bases lying between them. This CDR3 has 15 amino acids. CDR3 sequence: CASSFNRDLNTEAFF. The CDR3 coding sequence is TGTGCCAGCAGCTTTAACCGGGACCTGAACACTGAAGCTTTCTTT.